This T cell receptor beta chain was recorded in a study of regulatory T cells in long-lasting Graves disease. With V trimmed by 4 bases and J by 6 bases, 15 bases remained unmatched. This CDR3 contains 18 residues. Germline lookup yields CDR1 SGDLS and CDR2 YYNGEE. Combining iRepertoire HTBI primers with Arm-PCR of CDR3 regions, the authors built TCR beta libraries. In TCRdb, the multiplex PCR reads were re-called with MiXCR into one record per CDR3 protein. There are 550,000 to 600,000 distinct CDR3 sequences in the sample; 15% to 20% occur only once, and approximately 12% lies in the top ten. The time point denotes: newly diagnosed GD, antithyroid drugs for less than 3 months. PBMCs provided the RNA from which the TCR library was made. Another study also made use of these data, one on T cells in Graves' hyperthyroidism and ophthalmopathy.

The source of this sequence is a young man with Graves disease. J is TRBJ2-4 and V is TRBV9, with TRBD2 identical over 11 bases. The sequenced sample was peripheral blood mononuclear cells (PBMCs), obtained at new diagnosis, from a patient treated with antithyroid drugs. This CDR3 is CASSPAPIAGGPGNIQYF. CDR3 coding DNA: TGTGCCAGCAGCCCAGCCCCCATAGCGGGAGGGCCGGGAAACATTCAGTACTTC. Combining the CDR3 with reference TRBV9 and TRBJ2-4 gives the whole variable domain DSGVTQTPKHLITATGQRVTLRCSPRSGDLSVYWYQQSLDQGLQFLIQYYNGEERAKGNILERFSAQQFPDLHSELNLSSLELGDSALYFCASSPAPIAGGPGNIQYFGAGTRLSVL.